This TCR beta chain was documented in a study of OX40 agonist ivuxolimab in advanced cancers. As for the study in general: Two patients with cutaneous melanoma and one with hepatocellular carcinoma, three in total, showed partial responses.

Method: immunoSEQ multiplex PCR; TCRdb's copy keeps in-frame clones and lacks some. The table shows some 48,000 clones, with approximately 80% occurring only once. CDR1 is SEHNR and CDR2 is FQNEAQ in the germline V gene (reference sequence). V dropped 5 bases and J dropped 6 bases, with 10 bases sitting between them. This CDR3 spans 13 amino acids. The sequence was obtained from an adult with an advanced solid tumor such as melanoma, head and neck, liver or kidney cancer. The source was CD4+ or CD8+ T cells sorted from blood, collected in a trial of the OX40 agonist ivuxolimab. This chain connects TRBV7-9 to TRBJ2-2; D perhaps matches TRBD1 (6 bases). CDR3 region: CASSASGAGELFF. The CDR3 coding sequence is TGTGCCAGCAGCGCCTCAGGGGCCGGGGAGCTGTTTTTT.